This T cell receptor beta chain was identified in a study of blood T cell repertoires in COVID-19. Across the whole study: T cells, B-cell-depleted T cells, or PBMCs supplied cDNA or gDNA.

Authors' methods: Reference gene primer amplification gave nucleated cell count estimates. Repertoires were generated with immunoSEQ multiplex PCR, while TCRdb's copy carries only in-frame clones and drops some. The D gene and trimming were derived from the DNA, and the V and J assignments and clone size from that table. Seen here are some 240,000 clones, around 87% observed once, and the top ten hold 6% to 9%. Germline CDR1 and CDR2: MNHNS and SASEGT. V lost 3 bases, J lost 2 bases, and 6 bases stayed unmatched. The CDR3 sequence is 16 residues long. Sequencing was done on a sample of peripheral blood. The chain has TRBV6-1 and TRBJ2-1; 8 bases are a match to TRBD2. The TCR was taken from a man in his fifties or sixties who had recovered from COVID-19. The CDR3 is CASSDRVGGAYNEQFF. The CDR3 region has the DNA TGTGCCAGCAGTGACAGGGTCGGGGGGGCCTACAATGAGCAGTTCTTC.